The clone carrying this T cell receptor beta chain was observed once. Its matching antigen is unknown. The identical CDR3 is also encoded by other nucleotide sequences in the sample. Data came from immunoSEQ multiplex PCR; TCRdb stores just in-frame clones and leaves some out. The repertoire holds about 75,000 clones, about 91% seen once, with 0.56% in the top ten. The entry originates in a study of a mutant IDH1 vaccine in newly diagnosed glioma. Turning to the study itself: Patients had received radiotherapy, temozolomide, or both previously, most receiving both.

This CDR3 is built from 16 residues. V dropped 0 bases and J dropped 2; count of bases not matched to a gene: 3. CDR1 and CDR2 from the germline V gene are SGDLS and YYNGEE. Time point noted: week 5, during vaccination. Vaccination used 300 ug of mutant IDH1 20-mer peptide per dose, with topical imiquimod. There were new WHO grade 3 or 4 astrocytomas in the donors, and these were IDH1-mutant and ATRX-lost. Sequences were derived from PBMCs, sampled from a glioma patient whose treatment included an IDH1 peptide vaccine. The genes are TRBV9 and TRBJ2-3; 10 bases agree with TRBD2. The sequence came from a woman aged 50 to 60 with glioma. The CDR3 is CASSVGLAGVTDTQYF. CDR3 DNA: TGTGCCAGCAGCGTAGGGCTAGCGGGAGTCACAGATACGCAGTATTTT.